These T cell receptor beta chains were read from a single sample in a study of blood T cell repertoires in COVID-19. The protocol was immunoSEQ multiplex PCR, while the TCRdb copy is restricted to in-frame clones and leaves out a portion. Of about 99,000 clones listed, around nine tenths are singletons. The sample was peripheral blood. The receptors derive from a human donor in a cohort sampled during active COVID-19. CDR3s include the opening cysteine and the closing phenylalanine or tryptophan. D genes are given only for firm matches. Clone size is not always given. Where it is, it says once, few, many or a class for expanded clones.

j_call,v_call,d_call,clone_size,cdr3_aa,cdr3_nt
TRBJ2-7,TRBV4-3,TRBD2,NA,CASSPSLLWEGTHEQYF,TGCGCCAGCAGCCCATCCCTTTTGTGGGAGGGCACCCACGAGCAGTACTTC
TRBJ1-3,TRBV11-2,NA,NA,CASSLTPQGFGNTIYF,TGTGCCAGCAGCTTAACCCCACAGGGATTTGGAAACACCATATATTTT
TRBJ1-1,TRBV19,NA,NA,CASSIAGLDTEAFF,TGTGCCAGTAGTATAGCAGGGCTAGACACTGAAGCTTTCTTT
TRBJ2-1,TRBV4-2,NA,NA,CASSQEALAARLYNEQFF,TGTGCCAGCAGCCAAGAAGCCTTAGCGGCAAGGCTATACAATGAGCAGTTCTTC
TRBJ1-5,TRBV10-3,NA,NA,CAISGTTPNQPQHF,TGTGCCATCAGCGGGACTACACCCAATCAGCCCCAGCATTTT
TRBJ1-3,TRBV2,NA,NA,CASSDGSGNTIYF,TGTGCCAGCAGTGACGGCTCTGGAAACACCATATATTTT
TRBJ1-2,TRBV11-2,NA,once,CASSPSGNGYTF,TGTGCCAGCAGCCCTTCAGGGAATGGCTACACCTTC
TRBJ2-1,TRBV6-4,TRBD2,NA,CASSELAGSYNEQFF,TGTGCCAGCAGTGAACTAGCGGGGTCCTACAATGAGCAGTTCTTC
TRBJ2-1,TRBV29-1,TRBD2,NA,CSVTRLAGGLEQFF,TGCAGCGTAACGAGACTAGCGGGAGGGCTTGAGCAGTTCTTC
TRBJ1-2,TRBV28,NA,NA,CASSLEGIYYGYTF,TGTGCCAGCAGTTTAGAGGGAATTTACTATGGCTACACCTTC
TRBJ1-4,TRBV6-1,TRBD1,NA,CASSDRGRGEKLFF,TGTGCCAGCAGTGACAGGGGGCGAGGAGAAAAACTGTTTTTT
TRBJ2-4,TRBV5-6,TRBD2,NA,CASEAGTRRGIQYF,TGTGCCAGCGAAGCGGGGACCCGCCGTGGGATTCAGTACTTC
TRBJ1-3,TRBV19,NA,NA,CASSAGRGLGVGNTIYF,TGTGCCAGTTCGGCAGGCAGGGGCCTAGGAGTTGGAAACACCATATATTTT
TRBJ2-5,TRBV5-4,TRBD2,NA,CASNKRRESETQYF,TGTGCCAGCAACAAAAGGCGGGAGTCGGAGACCCAGTACTTC
TRBJ2-7,TRBV2,NA,NA,CASLSGDDEQYF,TGTGCCAGCTTATCAGGGGATGACGAGCAGTACTTC
TRBJ2-5,TRBV7-2,NA,NA,CASSLETVIGETQYF,TGTGCCAGCAGCTTAGAGACAGTAATTGGAGAGACCCAGTACTTC
TRBJ2-3,TRBV2,NA,NA,CASIREAQYF,TGTGCCAGCATTCGAGAAGCGCAGTATTTT
TRBJ2-3,TRBV19,NA,NA,CASSIGTSGSDTQYF,TGTGCCAGTAGTATAGGGACCTCGGGATCAGATACGCAGTATTTT
TRBJ2-3,TRBV9,TRBD2,NA,CASSVRGLVGTDTQYF,TGTGCCAGCAGCGTGAGGGGACTAGTTGGCACAGATACGCAGTATTTT
TRBJ2-7,TRBV2,NA,NA,CASSKQGPNYEQYF,TGTGCCAGCAGCAAACAGGGCCCTAACTACGAGCAGTACTTC
TRBJ1-6,TRBV12-3/TRBV12-4,NA,NA,CASSPGAPLHF,TGTGCCAGCAGCCCCGGGGCACCCCTCCACTTT
TRBJ2-1,TRBV27,TRBD2,NA,CASSLRLAGGQQFF,TGTGCCAGCAGTCTCAGACTAGCGGGGGGACAGCAGTTCTTC
TRBJ2-5,TRBV7-2,NA,NA,CASSLGGLTLQETQYF,TGTGCCAGCAGCTTAGGTGGGCTAACCCTCCAAGAGACCCAGTACTTC
TRBJ1-6,TRBV18,NA,NA,CASSPSGGRSPLHF,TGTGCCAGCTCACCATCGGGGGGCCGGTCACCCCTCCACTTT
TRBJ1-1,TRBV30,TRBD1,NA,CAWSGGWTGTEAFF,TGTGCCTGGAGTGGGGGGTGGACAGGGACTGAAGCTTTCTTT
TRBJ1-1,TRBV27,NA,NA,CASSPRGGDTEAFF,TGTGCCAGCAGTCCCAGGGGCGGAGACACTGAAGCTTTCTTT
TRBJ2-7,TRBV28,TRBD2,NA,CASSLPSSGPKRGSYEQYF,TGTGCCAGCAGCCTCCCCAGTTCCGGGCCCAAGCGGGGCAGCTACGAGCAGTACTTC
TRBJ2-7,TRBV5-6,TRBD1,NA,CASSLELDRARRGQYF,TGTGCCAGCAGCTTGGAATTAGACAGGGCCCGGCGAGGGCAGTACTTC
TRBJ2-7,TRBV4-2,TRBD2,NA,CASSQMSGGAAYEQYF,TGTGCCAGCAGCCAAATGAGCGGGGGGGCCGCGTACGAGCAGTACTTC